The 26 T cell receptor beta chains in this list originate from one sample, sequenced in a study of regulatory T cells in long-lasting Graves disease. Construction of TCR beta libraries relied on iRepertoire HTBI primers and on Arm-PCR targeting CDR3 regions. TCRdb re-derived calls from the multiplex PCR reads in MiXCR, one entry per CDR3 protein. The sample includes 310,000 or so distinct CDR3 sequences, about 20% of them seen just once. Time point indicated: persistent/refractory GD, antithyroid drugs over 5 years with positive TRAb. The TCR library used RNA extracted from PBMCs. The specimen was peripheral blood mononuclear cells (PBMCs), collected when the disease was refractory, from a patient treated with antithyroid drugs. Receptors originate from a female donor with Graves disease.

The chain joins TRBV18 to TRBJ2-5; unclear D gene. Germline CDR1 reads KGHSH; CDR2 reads LQKENI. This CDR3 has 16 residues. Trimming took 3 bases from V and 2 from J, leaving 16 bases between them. CDR3 protein: CASSPSLPVFQETQYF. The CDR3 nucleotides are TGTGCCAGCTCACCTTCCTTGCCGGTTTTTCAAGAGACCCAGTACTTC.

Many counts were recorded for this clonotype. This chain joins TRBV28 and TRBJ1-1; D unresolved. The V gene lost 5 bases and the J gene lost 3 bases, with 13 bases spanning the gap. The CDR3 has 14 residues. The germline CDR1 and CDR2 sequences are MDHEN and SYDVKM. The DNA for the CDR3 is TGTGCCAGCAGTGGTCTCGATGAGGACACTGAAGCTTTCTTT. This encodes CASSGLDEDTEAFF.

This clonotype was recorded many times. V is TRBV2 and J is TRBJ2-7; D unclear. The V end lost 3 bases, the J end lost 4 bases, and 4 bases lay between the germline ends. Germline values: CDR1 SNHLY, CDR2 FYNNEI. The CDR3 spans 11 residues. The CDR3 loop is CASSDQYEQYF. The DNA of the CDR3 is TGTGCCAGCAGTGATCAGTACGAGCAGTACTTC.

This clonotype was observed a handful of times. The chain couples TRBV4-1 to TRBJ1-6; possibly TRBD1 for D (5 bases). CDR1 is MGHRA, CDR2 YSYEKL, per germline. There are 15 residues in the CDR3. V gave up 1 base and J gave up 6 bases, with 10 bases separating them. The CDR3 coding sequence is TGCGCCAGCAGCCAAGTTGAGACAGTTAATTCACCCCTCCACTTT. Translating gives CASSQVETVNSPLHF.

The genes are TRBV12-3 or TRBV12-4 and TRBJ2-1; tentatively, D is TRBD2 (6 bases). The V end was cut by 2 bases, the J end by 8 bases, with 13 bases between. The CDR3 is 14 amino acids. Written as DNA, the CDR3 is TGTGCCAGCAGTTTACAGGAGTCGGGGGATGAGCAGTTCTTC. Its protein is CASSLQESGDEQFF.

Ten or more counts support this clonotype. V usage is TRBV20-1 and J usage is TRBJ2-5; D possibly corresponds to TRBD1 (6 bases). V was clipped by 5 bases and J by 2 bases, with 9 bases between them. The CDR3 covers 12 residues. Germline values: CDR1 DFQATT, CDR2 SNEGSKA (reference sequence). CDR3 sequence (DNA): TGCAGTGCTCCGGACAGACAAGAGACCCAGTACTTC. Its protein product is CSAPDRQETQYF.

The CDR3 sequence is CASSLAGKEIIQYF. For the CDR3, the DNA is TGTGCCAGCAGCTTGGCAGGGAAGGAGATCATTCAGTACTTC. This chain uses TRBV5-6 with TRBJ2-4, with D perhaps matching TRBD1 (5 bases). V lost 0 bases, J lost 9 bases, and 13 bases lay in between. The germline V gene has CDR1 SGHDT and CDR2 YYEEEE. This CDR3 spans 14 amino acids.

This clonotype was recorded many times. The V call is TRBV3-1, the J call TRBJ1-4, with D possibly matching TRBD1 (6 bases). In germline, CDR1 is LGHDT, CDR2 YNNKEL (reference sequence). This CDR3 comprises 15 residues. The germline V and J ends were trimmed by 4 bases and 7 bases, with 16 bases remaining between them. For the CDR3, the DNA is TGTGCCAGCAGCCTCTCCGGGGGGCGCCGTGAAAAACTGTTTTTT. This translates into CASSLSGGRREKLFF.

This clonotype was found many times. The V and J genes are TRBV10-3 and TRBJ1-1, with 8 bases identical to TRBD1. Germline loops: CDR1 ENHRY, CDR2 SYGVKD. Trimming cost V 6 bases and J 2 bases; bases outside gene matches: 8. The CDR3 is 15 amino acids. DNA of the CDR3: TGTGCCATCAGGGACAGGGAAAATAGTAACACTGAAGCTTTCTTT. Protein product: CAIRDRENSNTEAFF.

This chain joins TRBV7-2 and TRBJ2-7; no definite D call. Trimming cost V 0 bases and J 2 bases, with 8 bases left between them. Per germline, CDR1 SGHTA and CDR2 FQGNSA. This CDR3 is built from 14 residues. CDR3 bases: TGTGCCAGCAGCTTAGCCCCGATTGCCTACGAGCAGTACTTC. Amino acid sequence: CASSLAPIAYEQYF.

This clonotype was recorded many times. J is TRBJ2-7 and V is TRBV10-3; TRBD1 matches 10 bases. The length of the CDR3 is 14 residues. The junction had 1 base not matched to a gene; V was cut back by 0 bases and J by 5 bases. The V gene's germline CDR1 is ENHRY and CDR2 SYGVKD. The CDR3 sequence is CAISESGTGDEQYF. The CDR3 bases are TGTGCCATCAGTGAGTCAGGGACAGGGGACGAGCAGTACTTC.

The chain joins TRBV11-2 to TRBJ1-4; no reliable D call. There are 19 residues in the CDR3. The ends were cut back, 2 bases at V and 3 bases at J, with 22 bases in the middle. In germline, CDR1 is SGHAT, CDR2 FQNNGV. The CDR3 DNA follows: TGTGCCAGCAGCTTACATCCCTCTAGGTTGGGAACCCCTAATGAAAAACTGTTTTTT. Translated: CASSLHPSRLGTPNEKLFF.

As for this clonotype: A far larger clone is only one base removed, so a read error is likely. The chain links TRBV7-2 to TRBJ2-5; tentatively, D is TRBD1 or TRBD2 (5 bases each). Trimming stripped 3 bases from V and 3 bases from J, with 14 bases between. CDR1 is SGHTA and CDR2 is FQGNSA in the germline V gene. The CDR3 loop spans 15 amino acids. The CDR3 DNA reads TGTGCCAGCAGCTTTATGCGTAGGGGAGAAGAGACCCAGTACTTC. Translated, it gives CASSFMRRGEETQYF.

This clonotype was seen only a few times. This sequence joins TRBV10-3 and TRBJ1-6; 7 nucleotides line up with TRBD1. Germline V gives CDR1 ENHRY, CDR2 SYGVKD. CDR3 length equals 13 residues. Trimming took 10 bases from V and 4 from J; bases not matched to a gene: 4. The CDR3 loop is CATVGQYNSPLHF. In DNA form, the CDR3 reads TGTGCCACCGTGGGACAGTATAATTCACCCCTCCACTTT.

This clonotype was observed at least ten times. This rearrangement joins TRBV29-1 to TRBJ2-5, with D possibly matching TRBD1 (5 bases). Germline loops: CDR1 SQVTM, CDR2 ANQGSEA. Between the trimmed V and J ends, which lost 8 bases and 1 base, there was a span of 17 bases. The CDR3 runs 14 residues. CDR3 nucleotide sequence: TGCAGCACCACGTTTGGGGCCTTCCAAGAGACCCAGTACTTC. Protein sequence: CSTTFGAFQETQYF.

This clonotype was counted once. This chain uses TRBV5-1 with TRBJ2-3; no reliable D call. V dropped 7 bases and J dropped 0 bases, with 12 bases sitting between them. Per germline, CDR1 SGHRS and CDR2 YFSETQ. This CDR3 contains 14 residues. The CDR3 spells CASRTDLSTDTQYF. DNA for the CDR3: TGCGCCAGCCGAACAGATCTCAGCACAGATACGCAGTATTTT.

This clonotype was picked up many times. The rearrangement uses TRBV7-2 and TRBJ1-1; no reliable D call. The V end was cut by 2 bases, the J end by 1 base, with 8 bases between. The CDR3 sequence is 14 residues long. From germline, CDR1 is SGHTA and CDR2 FQGNSA. This CDR3 is CASSLQWQNTEAFF. CDR3 sequence (DNA): TGTGCCAGCAGCTTACAGTGGCAGAACACTGAAGCTTTCTTT.

This clonotype came up a few times. The gene calls are TRBV20-1 and TRBJ1-1; 9 bases are shared with TRBD1. The V gene's germline CDR1 is DFQATT and CDR2 SNEGSKA (reference sequence). This CDR3 contains 13 residues. Trimming removed 6 bases from V and 0 bases from J; junction bases left unmatched: 2. The CDR3 is CSARTGVNTEAFF. The CDR3 bases are TGCAGTGCGCGGACAGGGGTGAACACTGAAGCTTTCTTT.

This clonotype was found many times. The rearrangement uses TRBV20-1 and TRBJ2-7, with 9 nucleotides matching TRBD2. The V gene end was trimmed by 0 bases and the J gene end by 6 bases; junction bases not matched to a gene: 9. Germline V gives CDR1 DFQATT, CDR2 SNEGSKA (reference sequence). The CDR3 is 15 residues long. DNA of the CDR3: TGCAGTGCTAGAGATGGTTCGCGGGAGGGCCTCGAGCAGTACTTC. It is translated as CSARDGSREGLEQYF.

Ten or more counts support this clonotype. This chain joins TRBV6-5 and TRBJ1-2; possible D gene TRBD1, 5 bases. Germline CDR1 MNHEY, CDR2 SVGAGI. Trimming cost V 0 bases and J 3 bases, with 14 bases left between them. The CDR3 has 16 amino acids. The DNA of the CDR3 is TGTGCCAGCAGTTACTCAAGTAGGGGTTTTGACTATGGCTACACCTTC. Translated: CASSYSSRGFDYGYTF.

This clonotype has more than one count but fewer than ten. The chain uses TRBV7-2 and TRBJ2-7, with D maybe TRBD2 (6 bases). V shed 1 base and J shed 4 bases, with 17 bases lying between them. Germline lookup yields CDR1 SGHTA and CDR2 FQGNSA. This CDR3 region has 16 residues. CDR3 sequence (DNA): TGTGCCAGCAGCTTAGGGAGGGCCCGCTTGGGATACGAGCAGTACTTC. This codes for CASSLGRARLGYEQYF.

This chain's CDR3 is CASSLLDNAGAYGYTF. As DNA, the CDR3 is TGCGCCAGCAGCTTGCTCGACAATGCAGGGGCTTATGGCTACACCTTC. The chain joins TRBV5-1 to TRBJ1-2, with a possible D match to TRBD1 (6 bases). CDR3 length equals 16 residues. V lost 1 base to trimming and J lost 5 bases, with 18 bases between them. CDR1 and CDR2 (germline): SGHRS, YFSETQ. The full variable domain, its missing parts supplied by reference TRBV5-1 and TRBJ1-2, is KAGVTQTPRYLIKTRGQQVTLSCSPISGHRSVSWYQQTPGQGLQFLFEYFSETQRNKGNFPGRFSGRQFSNSRSEMNVSTLELGDSALYLCASSLLDNAGAYGYTFGSGTRLTVV.

The rearrangement joins TRBV7-2 to TRBJ2-7, with a possible D match to TRBD1 (7 bases). Germline V lookup: CDR1 SGHTA, CDR2 FQGNSA. V gave up 5 bases and J gave up 2 bases, with 16 bases separating them. This CDR3 contains 15 residues. CDR3 DNA sequence: TGTGCCAGCAGCGGAACGCGGGACAGACCCTACGAGCAGTACTTC. As protein: CASSGTRDRPYEQYF.

This clonotype occurred many times. The J gene is TRBJ2-7, the V gene TRBV12-3 or TRBV12-4, with D unresolved. CDR3 length: 14 amino acids. V lost 8 bases, J lost 0 bases, and 14 bases lay in between. The CDR3 region has the DNA TGTGCCAGCCGTATCAGAGAAAACTCCTACGAGCAGTACTTC. It encodes CASRIRENSYEQYF.

This clonotype was recorded many times. The chain joins TRBV12-5 to TRBJ2-7; D may be TRBD1 (6 bases). Trimming removed 6 bases at V and 0 bases at J, with 9 bases between. CDR3 length: 13 amino acids. CDR1 and CDR2 from the germline V gene are LGHNT and FRNRAP. The CDR3: CASGLGGSYEQYF. The CDR3, as DNA: TGTGCTAGTGGCTTAGGGGGCTCCTACGAGCAGTACTTC. The full variable domain, completed using reference TRBV12-5 and TRBJ2-7, is DARVTQTPRHKVTEMGQEVTMRCQPILGHNTVFWYRQTMMQGLELLAYFRNRAPLDDSGMPKDRFSAEMPDATLATLKIQPSEPRDSAVYFCASGLGGSYEQYFGPGTRLTVT.

This clonotype has a handful of counts. The germline gene is not matched at one end of the junction; a read error may be the cause. The chain employs TRBV6-1 and TRBJ1-1, with 9 positions matching TRBD1. The CDR3 is 14 residues long. Germline-derived CDR1 and CDR2 are MNHNS and SASEGT. The CDR3 is CAIGETGGYTEASF. CDR3 DNA: TGTGCCATCGGCGAGACAGGGGGGTACACTGAAGCTTCCTTT.